Listed below are T cell receptor beta chains from one sample, sequenced in a study of cytomegalovirus exposure and HLA in healthy donors. Repertoires were generated with immunoSEQ multiplex PCR, while TCRdb's copy carries only in-frame clones and drops some. The sample lists roughly 100,000 clones, more than 80% occurring once. Sample: PBMCs. The source of these receptors is a man between 18 and 35 years old in good health and CMV-seronegative. The CDR3 runs from the conserved cysteine through the conserved F or W. Fields, in order: CDR3 DNA, CDR3 protein, J gene, D gene, V gene, clone size. D genes are given only for firm matches. Size tells how often a clone was seen (once, few, many) or the class of an expanded clone, and some rows leave it out.

CDR3 DNA: TGTGCCAGCAGCTCAGCCAAAGGGGTTAATGAAAAACTGTTTTTT
CDR3 protein: CASSSAKGVNEKLFF
J gene: TRBJ1-4
D gene: -
V gene: TRBV13
clone size: -

CDR3 DNA: TGTGCCAGCAGTCCGGGACAGATGAACACTGAAGCTTTCTTT
CDR3 protein: CASSPGQMNTEAFF
J gene: TRBJ1-1
D gene: TRBD1
V gene: TRBV2
clone size: -

CDR3 DNA: TGTGCCAGCACCGCAGGGGACAGACTAAACAATGAGCAGTTCTTC
CDR3 protein: CASTAGDRLNNEQFF
J gene: TRBJ2-1
D gene: TRBD1
V gene: TRBV27
clone size: few

CDR3 DNA: TGTGCCAGCAGCTTGGCCCGGAGAACAGATACGCAGTATTTT
CDR3 protein: CASSLARRTDTQYF
J gene: TRBJ2-3
D gene: -
V gene: TRBV5-4
clone size: -

CDR3 DNA: TGTGCCAGCAGTGAACGGGGAGATCTCTCTGGGGCCAACGTCCTGACTTTC
CDR3 protein: CASSERGDLSGANVLTF
J gene: TRBJ2-6
D gene: -
V gene: TRBV6-1
clone size: many

CDR3 DNA: TGTGCCAGCAGCTTAGGGGGGGGCGCGGCCACTGAAGCTTTCTTT
CDR3 protein: CASSLGGGAATEAFF
J gene: TRBJ1-1
D gene: -
V gene: TRBV7-3
clone size: -

CDR3 DNA: TGTGCCAGCAGTTACGCCGGGACTAGCGGGAGAAGGCAGTACTTC
CDR3 protein: CASSYAGTSGRRQYF
J gene: TRBJ2-7
D gene: TRBD2
V gene: TRBV6-6
clone size: -

CDR3 DNA: TGTGCCAGCAGCAAACCCCGGGAGACCCAGTACTTC
CDR3 protein: CASSKPRETQYF
J gene: TRBJ2-5
D gene: -
V gene: TRBV21-1
clone size: few

CDR3 DNA: TGTGCCAGCCTCTCCGGGGTGGCGCCCTATGGCTACACCTTC
CDR3 protein: CASLSGVAPYGYTF
J gene: TRBJ1-2
D gene: -
V gene: TRBV18
clone size: -

CDR3 DNA: TGTGCCAGCAGCGGGACAGGGGGTCACTATGGCTACACCTTC
CDR3 protein: CASSGTGGHYGYTF
J gene: TRBJ1-2
D gene: TRBD1
V gene: TRBV28
clone size: -

CDR3 DNA: TGTGCCAGCAGCTTAGCCCCTAGCTCCTACGAGCAGTACTTC
CDR3 protein: CASSLAPSSYEQYF
J gene: TRBJ2-7
D gene: -
V gene: TRBV7-9
clone size: -

CDR3 DNA: TGTGCCAGCAGCCACCGGAGTGAAGAGACCCAGTACTTC
CDR3 protein: CASSHRSEETQYF
J gene: TRBJ2-5
D gene: -
V gene: TRBV7-7
clone size: once

CDR3 DNA: TGTGCCAGCAGTGAAGCCCCAGATCTCGGGTACTATGGCTACACTTTC
CDR3 protein: CASSEAPDLGYYGYTF
J gene: TRBJ1-2
D gene: -
V gene: TRBV6-1
clone size: -

CDR3 DNA: TGTGCCAGCAGTTCAGGGTTGCGTGAGCAGTTCTTC
CDR3 protein: CASSSGLREQFF
J gene: TRBJ2-1
D gene: -
V gene: TRBV27
clone size: once

CDR3 DNA: TGTGCCAGCAGCTTAGCTGCGAAGACGGGAGTAGATACGCAGTATTTT
CDR3 protein: CASSLAAKTGVDTQYF
J gene: TRBJ2-3
D gene: -
V gene: TRBV11-2
clone size: -

CDR3 DNA: TGTGCCAGCAGCGTTCATGGACAGGGGGCGCCGGCAGATACGCAGTATTTT
CDR3 protein: CASSVHGQGAPADTQYF
J gene: TRBJ2-3
D gene: TRBD1
V gene: TRBV9
clone size: -

CDR3 DNA: TGCGCCAGCAGCGCTTTTGGGTCGGGGGTAAACTACAATGAGCAGTTCTTC
CDR3 protein: CASSAFGSGVNYNEQFF
J gene: TRBJ2-1
D gene: -
V gene: TRBV5-1
clone size: -

CDR3 DNA: TGCGCCAGCAGCCGATCGGCCTTGGAGGACGAGCAGTACTTC
CDR3 protein: CASSRSALEDEQYF
J gene: TRBJ2-7
D gene: -
V gene: TRBV5-1
clone size: -

CDR3 DNA: TGTGCCATCAGTCAGGTGGGTCCCGGGACAGGCAATAGCAATCAGCCCCAGCATTTT
CDR3 protein: CAISQVGPGTGNSNQPQHF
J gene: TRBJ1-5
D gene: TRBD1
V gene: TRBV10-3
clone size: -

CDR3 DNA: TGTGCCAGTAGTATGGTAGGGGGCCGGAACGAGCAGTACTTC
CDR3 protein: CASSMVGGRNEQYF
J gene: TRBJ2-7
D gene: TRBD1
V gene: TRBV19
clone size: -

CDR3 DNA: TGTGCCAGCAGCCGGGACACTTCTGGGGCCAACGTCCTGACTTTC
CDR3 protein: CASSRDTSGANVLTF
J gene: TRBJ2-6
D gene: -
V gene: TRBV7-2
clone size: -

CDR3 DNA: TGTGCCAGCAGCTCCCCGGGACAGGTCCTTAGGAGGGAGCAGTACTTC
CDR3 protein: CASSSPGQVLRREQYF
J gene: TRBJ2-7
D gene: TRBD1
V gene: TRBV11-2
clone size: -

CDR3 DNA: TGTGCCAGCAGTTTCTCGGGTAATAATTCACCCCTCCACTTT
CDR3 protein: CASSFSGNNSPLHF
J gene: TRBJ1-6
D gene: -
V gene: TRBV28
clone size: -

CDR3 DNA: TGCAGCCTTAGCGGGAGGGCCGGTGAGCAGTTCTTC
CDR3 protein: CSLSGRAGEQFF
J gene: TRBJ2-1
D gene: TRBD2
V gene: TRBV29-1
clone size: -

CDR3 DNA: TGTGCCTGGAGTGTAAAGGGACAGCTGCCGAACTATGGCTACACCTTC
CDR3 protein: CAWSVKGQLPNYGYTF
J gene: TRBJ1-2
D gene: TRBD1
V gene: TRBV30
clone size: -

CDR3 DNA: TGTGCCAGCAGCGGGGGGACAGTTAGCACAGATACGCAGTATTTT
CDR3 protein: CASSGGTVSTDTQYF
J gene: TRBJ2-3
D gene: -
V gene: TRBV7-9
clone size: -

CDR3 DNA: TGTGCCACCCGCGGGACTAGCGCTCAAGAGACCCAGTACTTC
CDR3 protein: CATRGTSAQETQYF
J gene: TRBJ2-5
D gene: TRBD2
V gene: TRBV2
clone size: -

CDR3 DNA: TGTGCCATCAGTGACAGGGGCGGGGGACAGCCCCAGCATTTT
CDR3 protein: CAISDRGGGQPQHF
J gene: TRBJ1-5
D gene: -
V gene: TRBV10-3
clone size: -

CDR3 DNA: TGTGCCAGCAGTTTATTTGGGGTCGACGAGGGCAGGAACACTGAAGCTTTCTTT
CDR3 protein: CASSLFGVDEGRNTEAFF
J gene: TRBJ1-1
D gene: -
V gene: TRBV27
clone size: -

CDR3 DNA: TGTGCCAGCAGCCCCCGGTGGGGGGACCTCTCTGGGGCCAACGTCCTGACTTTC
CDR3 protein: CASSPRWGDLSGANVLTF
J gene: TRBJ2-6
D gene: -
V gene: TRBV11-1
clone size: -

CDR3 DNA: TGTGCCAGCAGCTCTGGACAGGATTCCTACGAGCAGTACTTC
CDR3 protein: CASSSGQDSYEQYF
J gene: TRBJ2-7
D gene: TRBD1
V gene: TRBV13
clone size: -

CDR3 DNA: TGTGCCAGCAGCTTAATCAGCAGGACAGATACGCAGTATTTT
CDR3 protein: CASSLISRTDTQYF
J gene: TRBJ2-3
D gene: -
V gene: TRBV7-3
clone size: -

CDR3 DNA: TGTGCCAGTAGTATGAAGGGACAGTCTAATGAAAAACTGTTTTTT
CDR3 protein: CASSMKGQSNEKLFF
J gene: TRBJ1-4
D gene: TRBD1
V gene: TRBV19
clone size: once

CDR3 DNA: TGTGCCAGCAGCCTGACCTCTAGCGGTTACTCCTACAATGAGCAGTTCTTC
CDR3 protein: CASSLTSSGYSYNEQFF
J gene: TRBJ2-1
D gene: TRBD2
V gene: TRBV7-9
clone size: -

CDR3 DNA: TGCGCCAGCAGCCAAGTAAGCGGACTGGGCTACGAGCAGTACTTC
CDR3 protein: CASSQVSGLGYEQYF
J gene: TRBJ2-7
D gene: -
V gene: TRBV4-1
clone size: -

CDR3 DNA: TGTGCCAGCAGCTTAGGACAGAAGTACGAGCAGTACTTC
CDR3 protein: CASSLGQKYEQYF
J gene: TRBJ2-7
D gene: -
V gene: TRBV7-9
clone size: once

CDR3 DNA: TGTGCCAGCAGCCCCCCGAGGTCCCACGGTCAAGAGACCCAGTACTTC
CDR3 protein: CASSPPRSHGQETQYF
J gene: TRBJ2-5
D gene: -
V gene: TRBV9
clone size: -

CDR3 DNA: TGTGCCAGCAGTCCCGTCCCCGGGGAGCTGTTTTTT
CDR3 protein: CASSPVPGELFF
J gene: TRBJ2-2
D gene: -
V gene: TRBV25-1
clone size: few

CDR3 DNA: TGTGCCAGCAGCTTAGGGGTGGGGAGCGGAAACACCATATATTTT
CDR3 protein: CASSLGVGSGNTIYF
J gene: TRBJ1-3
D gene: -
V gene: TRBV7-8
clone size: -

CDR3 DNA: TGTGCCAGCAGTTTGGCGGGAGGTTGGTACAATGAGCAGTTCTTC
CDR3 protein: CASSLAGGWYNEQFF
J gene: TRBJ2-1
D gene: TRBD2
V gene: TRBV27
clone size: -